The sequence of this TCR beta chain was determined in a study of identifying expanded T cells in peripheral blood. Regarding the study as a whole: Two-week clone count variance significantly increased as total template count grew. Technical replicates showed around 1.1 changed clones; approximately 2 weeks approximately 16; four weeks 19.

The repertoire was sequenced with immunoSEQ multiplex PCR; TCRdb's copy has only in-frame clones and lacks some. The data contain about 110,000 clones, 85% to 90% of them singletons. Germline V gene data show CDR1 as KGHSH and CDR2 as LQKENI. The CDR3 length is 13 residues. Trimming removed 1 base at V and 5 bases at J, with 9 bases between. Note on this clone: The antigen remains undetermined.

Sequenced input: blood. The source is a person aged 18 to 70 in good health. The rearrangement joins TRBV18 to TRBJ2-7; D gene ambiguous. CDR3 region: CASSPQYRHEQYF. In nucleotides, the CDR3 is TGTGCCAGCTCACCACAGTATCGCCACGAGCAGTACTTC.